This TCR beta chain was identified during a study of tumor-infiltrating lymphocytes in oesophageal squamous cell carcinoma. MiXCR was run by TCRdb on the PCR reads, yielding one entry per CDR3 protein. The data show almost 20,000 distinct CDR3 sequences, with just under 40% seen just once and roughly a fifth held by the top ten. There are many counts of this clonotype. V shed 5 bases, J shed 4 bases, and the junction held 6 bases outside the gene matches. This CDR3 has 15 residues. CDR1 WNHNN and CDR2 SYGVQD come from the germline V gene (reference sequence). Sequenced input: esophageal tumor tissue. The chain carries TRBV10-1 and TRBJ2-7; TRBD1 matches 12 bases. The sequence derives from a male donor with esophageal squamous cell carcinoma. The chain's CDR3 is CASSPGTGGKYEQYF. The CDR3 region has the DNA TGCGCCAGCAGTCCCGGGACAGGGGGCAAATACGAGCAGTACTTC.